The source of this T cell receptor beta chain is a study of blood T cell repertoires in COVID-19. CDR1 and CDR2 (germline): SEHNR, FQNEAQ (reference sequence). V trimming: 5 bases; J trimming: 2 bases; junction bases outside the gene matches: 4. The CDR3 length is 15 residues. Only in-frame clones appear in the TCRdb table, and some are missing; sequencing was by immunoSEQ multiplex PCR. The sample lists some 130,000 clones, 86% occurring once. The material sequenced was peripheral blood. The clonotype originates from a woman aged 70-85 years with COVID-19, enrolled during active disease. The chain employs TRBV7-9 and TRBJ1-4; TRBD1 matches 8 bases. The CDR3 protein is CASSAQGATNEKLFF. CDR3 bases: TGTGCCAGCAGCGCCCAGGGGGCGACTAATGAAAAACTGTTTTTT.